The sequence of this T cell receptor beta chain was determined in a study of blood T cells in healthy people across ages. Study-wide results and caveats: Both naive CD4+ cell counts and diversity were greater in long-lived donors than in aged donors.

Together with a sample-barcoded 5' primer, a J-beta primer mix was included in a second PCR lasting about 6 to 11 cycles. Carrying 12 random nucleotides, a template-switch adaptor labeled each individual cDNA molecule. MiXCR, applied by TCRdb to the 5' RACE reads, yields one record per CDR3 protein. The profile shows roughly 1.9 million distinct CDR3 sequences, 30% to 40% of them singletons. CDR3 size: 15 residues. J was trimmed by 10 bases and V by 8 bases; bases with no gene match: 14. Germline V gene data show CDR1 as SGHTA and CDR2 as FQGNSA. A note on this clonotype: The target antigen is unknown.

The TCR comes from a human donor in good health. What was sequenced was blood. The V call is TRBV7-2, the J call TRBJ1-6; 7 nucleotides line up with TRBD1. The CDR3 loop reads CASVWDSGTGSPLHF. The CDR3 bases are TGTGCCAGCGTCTGGGACAGCGGAACAGGATCACCCCTCCACTTT.